The source of this T cell receptor beta chain is a study of OX40 agonist ivuxolimab in advanced cancers. For the study in its entirety: Ivuxolimab was a fully human IgG2 agonistic monoclonal antibody targeting the costimulatory receptor OX40 (CD134). Partial responses occurred in three dose-escalation patients, of whom one had hepatocellular carcinoma and two had cutaneous melanoma. In the dose-escalation cohort, 75% to 90% of patients were male, and the mean age was 60 years with a range of roughly 23 to 79. The paper covers the monotherapy dose-escalation part of the phase I ivuxolimab trial, which included N ≈ 57 patients. The point of sequencing TCRbeta in the periphery was to test whether ivuxolimab changed TCR sequence diversity and drove clonal T-cell expansion. Intravenous ivuxolimab was administered to patients every 2 weeks at six dose levels: 0.01, 0.1, 0.3, 1.5, 3 and 10 mg/kg. Prior anti-PD-1, anti-PD-L1 or anti-CTLA-4 therapy was permitted, and roughly two fifths of dose-escalation patients had received checkpoint inhibitors. Of the approximately 50 patients in dose escalation, some 20 had hepatocellular carcinoma, approximately 15 had melanoma, 9 had renal cell carcinoma and 9 had head and neck cancer.

Overall study results and their limits: Low levels of normalized T-cell clonal expansion were also seen in some patients who did not respond. On average, CD8+ T cells showed more expanded clones than CD4+ T cells after ivuxolimab. The antigen specificity of the clonally expanded peripheral T cells was not determined. In the 0.1-3.0 mg/kg groups, partial responders were among the patients with the lowest normalized peripheral clonal expansion, particularly in CD8+ T cells. At doses of 0.1 to 3.0 mg/kg, clonal expansion of both CD4+ and CD8+ blood T cells was observed from baseline to week 6.

The cysteine opens and the phenylalanine closes a CDR3 of 17 amino acids. Only CDR3 DNA is held: 51 bases, read in frame from base 1. CDR1 and CDR2 are drawn from the germline V gene: LGHNA, YNFKEQ. V was cut back by 0 bases and J by 0 bases, leaving a gap of 9 bases between them. The sample holds a few counts of this clone. What antigen it recognizes has not been identified. Base qualities are missing; no much larger clone stands one base away. Genomic DNA was isolated from the sorted cells so that the TCRbeta CDR3 region could be sequenced. The immunoSEQ Assay was used for sequencing of TCRbeta CDR3 regions. TCRdb's version of the immuneACCESS table is confined to in-frame rearrangements and falls short of the full clone set. An unresolved V gene accounts for under half of the shortfall where checked; the remainder is of unknown origin. For this sample the table gives around 78,000 clones, of which 81% were detected only once. The top ten clonotypes cover about 4.9% of the sample.

Patients with autoimmune disease history or receiving systemic immunosuppression were excluded from the trial. Peripheral blood for TCR sequencing was collected from all dose cohorts at baseline, on cycle 4 day 1, and on cycle 7 day 1. Samples came from an open-label, multicenter, first-in-human phase I dose-escalation trial of ivuxolimab. The trial enrolled adults with locally advanced or metastatic head and neck squamous cell, hepatocellular, melanoma or renal cell carcinoma. Before TCR sequencing, CD4+ T cells and CD8+ T cells from peripheral blood were sorted into separate populations. The V and J segments used are TRBV4-2 and TRBJ2-6, with the D gene possibly TRBD1 or TRBD2, each one fitting 5 bases. The clonotype comes from an adult with an advanced solid tumor such as melanoma, head and neck, liver or kidney cancer. The source was CD4+ or CD8+ T cells sorted from blood, collected in a trial of the OX40 agonist ivuxolimab. The CDR3: CASSQDEGSSGANVLTF. Read as DNA, the sequence is TGTGCCAGCAGCCAAGATGAGGGGAGCTCTGGGGCCAACGTCCTGACTTTC.